This TCR beta chain was retrieved from a study of blood T cell repertoires in COVID-19. Germline assignment: CDR1 LNHDA and CDR2 SQIVND (reference sequence). This CDR3 has 12 amino acids. The germline V and J ends were trimmed by 7 bases and 1 base, with 7 bases remaining between them. Per the study methods: Amplifying reference gene primers gave estimates of nucleated cell counts. Data came from immunoSEQ multiplex PCR; TCRdb stores just in-frame clones and leaves some out. The DNA was the basis for D and trimming; V, J and clone size are from that table. The repertoire holds tens of thousands of clones, with around four fifths as singletons.

This TCR came from a man in his fifties or sixties with active COVID-19. The rearrangement links TRBV19 to TRBJ1-1; tentative D call: TRBD1 (6 bases). The sequenced sample consisted of peripheral blood. The chain's CDR3 is CASKQGNTEAFF. CDR3 in DNA: TGTGCCAGTAAACAGGGGAACACTGAAGCTTTCTTT.